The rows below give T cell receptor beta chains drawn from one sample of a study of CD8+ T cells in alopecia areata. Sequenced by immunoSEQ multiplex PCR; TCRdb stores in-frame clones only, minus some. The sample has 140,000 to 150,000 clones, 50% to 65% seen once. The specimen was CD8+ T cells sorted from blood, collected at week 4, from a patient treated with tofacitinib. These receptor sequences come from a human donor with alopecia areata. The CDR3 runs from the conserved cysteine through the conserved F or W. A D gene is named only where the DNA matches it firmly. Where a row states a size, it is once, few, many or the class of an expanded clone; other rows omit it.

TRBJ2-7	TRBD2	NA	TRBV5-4	CASSLGLAADYEQYF	TGTGCCAGCAGCTTGGGACTAGCGGCAGACTACGAGCAGTACTTC
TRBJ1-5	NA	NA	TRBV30	CAWSIDGYSNQPQHF	TGTGCCTGGAGTATTGACGGTTATAGCAATCAGCCCCAGCATTTT
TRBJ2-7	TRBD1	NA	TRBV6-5	CASSPMTGAALEQYF	TGTGCCAGCAGTCCGATGACAGGGGCGGCCTTAGAGCAGTACTTC
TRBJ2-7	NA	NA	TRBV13	CASSFRGSEQYF	TGTGCCAGCAGCTTCAGGGGCTCCGAGCAGTACTTC
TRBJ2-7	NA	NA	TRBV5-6	CASSLGLVSYEQYF	TGTGCCAGCAGCTTGGGGTTAGTCTCCTACGAGCAGTACTTC
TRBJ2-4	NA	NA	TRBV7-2	CASSPTLGVKNIQYF	TGTGCCAGCAGCCCGACCCTTGGAGTCAAAAACATTCAGTACTTC
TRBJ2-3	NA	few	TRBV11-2	CASSPDFTLGDTQYF	TGTGCCAGCAGCCCCGACTTCACCCTAGGAGATACGCAGTATTTT
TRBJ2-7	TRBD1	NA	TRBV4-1	CASSQVGTAFEQYF	TGCGCCAGCAGCCAAGTGGGGACAGCGTTCGAGCAGTACTTC
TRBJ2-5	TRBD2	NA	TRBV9	CASSVGNSGADGETQYF	TGTGCCAGCAGCGTAGGGAATAGCGGGGCCGATGGAGAGACCCAGTACTTC
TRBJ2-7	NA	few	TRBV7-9	CASSPREQSSSYEQYF	TGTGCCAGCAGCCCCCGAGAACAGTCTAGCTCCTACGAGCAGTACTTC
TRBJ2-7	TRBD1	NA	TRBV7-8	CASSGRDRTYEQYF	TGTGCCAGCAGCGGCCGGGACAGGACCTACGAGCAGTACTTC
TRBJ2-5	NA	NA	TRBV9	CASSVGVGEGAQETQYF	TGTGCCAGCAGCGTAGGTGTAGGGGAGGGGGCCCAAGAGACCCAGTACTTC
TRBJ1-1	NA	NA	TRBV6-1	CASSGGQNTEAFF	TGTGCCAGCAGTGGGGGACAGAACACTGAAGCTTTCTTT
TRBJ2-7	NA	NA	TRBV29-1	CSVDGGDSYEQYF	TGCAGCGTTGATGGTGGGGACTCCTACGAGCAGTACTTC
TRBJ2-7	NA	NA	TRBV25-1	CASSPWVGAYEQYF	TGTGCCAGCAGTCCCTGGGTAGGGGCCTACGAGCAGTACTTC
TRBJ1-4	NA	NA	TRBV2	CASSEEEGHRDEKLFF	TGTGCCAGCAGTGAAGAAGAGGGACATCGGGATGAAAAACTGTTTTTT
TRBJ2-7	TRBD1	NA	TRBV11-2	CASSLGVDRRDGEQYF	TGTGCCAGCAGCTTAGGGGTGGACAGGCGTGATGGCGAGCAGTACTTC
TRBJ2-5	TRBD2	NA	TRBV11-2	CASSLERGEQETQYF	TGTGCCAGCAGCTTAGAACGGGGGGAACAAGAGACCCAGTACTTC
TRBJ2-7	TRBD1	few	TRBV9	CASSVGQGASYEQYF	TGTGCCAGCAGCGTAGGGCAGGGGGCATCCTACGAGCAGTACTTC
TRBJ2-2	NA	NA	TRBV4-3	CASSPLLDSRTGELFF	TGCGCCAGCAGCCCATTATTGGACAGTCGAACCGGGGAGCTGTTTTTT
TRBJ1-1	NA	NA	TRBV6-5	CASSPLSGRLPEAFF	TGTGCCAGCAGTCCCCTATCGGGCCGGTTACCTGAAGCTTTCTTT
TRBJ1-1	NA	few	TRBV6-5	CASSPQGPREAFF	TGTGCCAGCAGCCCACAGGGCCCTAGGGAAGCTTTCTTT
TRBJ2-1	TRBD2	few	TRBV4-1	CASGREYNEQFF	TGCGCCAGCGGGCGGGAGTACAATGAGCAGTTCTTC
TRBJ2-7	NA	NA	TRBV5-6	CASTISGHPYEQYF	TGTGCCAGCACAATATCGGGACACCCCTACGAGCAGTACTTC
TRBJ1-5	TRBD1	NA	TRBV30	CAWSFGTGSNQPQHF	TGTGCCTGGAGTTTCGGGACAGGGAGTAATCAGCCCCAGCATTTT
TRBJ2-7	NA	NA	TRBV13	CASSLGRSSYEQYF	TGTGCCAGCAGCTTAGGGCGGAGCTCCTACGAGCAGTACTTC
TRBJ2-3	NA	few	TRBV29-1	CSVEGQDPDTQYF	TGCAGCGTTGAAGGGCAGGACCCAGATACGCAGTATTTT
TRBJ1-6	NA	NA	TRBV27	CASSFTLRVDSPLHF	TGTGCCAGCAGCTTTACGCTCCGGGTGGATTCACCCCTCCACTTT
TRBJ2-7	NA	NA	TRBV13	CASSLQGGEQYF	TGTGCCAGCAGCTTACAGGGGGGCGAGCAGTACTTC
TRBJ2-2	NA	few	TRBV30	CAWSVRGGMAGELFF	TGTGCCTGGAGTGTAAGGGGGGGCATGGCCGGGGAGCTGTTTTTT
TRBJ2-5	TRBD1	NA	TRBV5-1	CASSSDRGETQYF	TGCGCCAGCAGTTCTGACAGGGGCGAGACCCAGTACTTC
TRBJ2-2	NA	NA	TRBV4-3	CASSQGGPSELFF	TGCGCCAGCAGCCAGGGTGGACCCAGCGAGCTGTTTTTT
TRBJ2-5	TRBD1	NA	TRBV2	CASRRTGQETQYF	TGTGCCAGCAGGAGGACAGGGCAAGAGACCCAGTACTTC
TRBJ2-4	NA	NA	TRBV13	CASSPQGGKNIQYF	TGTGCCAGCAGTCCCCAGGGTGGCAAAAACATTCAGTACTTC
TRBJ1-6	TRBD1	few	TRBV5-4	CASSLGTGGASPLHF	TGTGCCAGCAGCTTGGGGACAGGGGGGGCTTCACCCCTCCACTTT
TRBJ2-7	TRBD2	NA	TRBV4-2	CASSLHLAGGYEQYF	TGTGCCAGCAGCCTACACCTAGCGGGGGGCTACGAGCAGTACTTC
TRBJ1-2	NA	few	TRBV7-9	CASSSGTRRIYGYTF	TGTGCCAGCAGCTCCGGGACCAGAAGAATTTATGGCTACACCTTC
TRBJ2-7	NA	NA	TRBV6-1	CASEVSYEQYF	TGTGCCAGCGAGGTTTCCTACGAGCAGTACTTC
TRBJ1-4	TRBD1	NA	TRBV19	CASTPDRESAEKLFF	TGTGCCAGTACCCCGGACAGGGAGTCAGCTGAAAAACTGTTTTTT
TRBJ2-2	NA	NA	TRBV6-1	CAGGSHTGELFF	TGTGCCGGGGGGAGCCACACCGGGGAGCTGTTTTTT
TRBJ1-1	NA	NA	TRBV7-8	CASSLATSTEAFF	TGTGCCAGCAGCTTAGCGACTAGCACTGAAGCTTTCTTT
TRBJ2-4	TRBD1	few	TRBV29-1	CSVSYRDRGPIQYF	TGCAGCGTGTCCTACCGGGACAGGGGGCCAATTCAGTACTTC
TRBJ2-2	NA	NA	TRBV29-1	CSVEVRAGELFF	TGCAGCGTTGAAGTGAGGGCCGGGGAGCTGTTTTTT
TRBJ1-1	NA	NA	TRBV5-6	CASSLTRMNTEAFF	TGTGCCAGCAGCTTAACCAGAATGAACACTGAAGCTTTCTTT
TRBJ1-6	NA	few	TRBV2	CASSEQGHNSPLHF	TGTGCCAGCAGTGAACAGGGCCATAATTCACCCCTCCACTTT
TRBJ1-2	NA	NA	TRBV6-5	CASSYSGDGVGGYTF	TGTGCCAGCAGTTACTCTGGGGATGGGGTTGGTGGCTACACCTTC
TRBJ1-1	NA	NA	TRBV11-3	CASSSNMNTEAFF	TGTGCCAGCAGCTCAAATATGAACACTGAAGCTTTCTTT
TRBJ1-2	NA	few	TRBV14	CASSQLIGGSYGYTF	TGTGCCAGCAGCCAACTCATTGGGGGCTCGTATGGCTACACCTTC
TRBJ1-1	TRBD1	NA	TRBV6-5	CASSPTGTEAFF	TGTGCCAGCAGTCCGACAGGGACTGAAGCTTTCTTT
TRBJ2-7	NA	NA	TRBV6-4	CASSVFMGAHEQYF	TGTGCCAGCAGTGTTTTCATGGGGGCCCACGAGCAGTACTTC
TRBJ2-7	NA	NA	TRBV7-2	CASKVEAGTPYEQYF	TGTGCCAGCAAAGTGGAGGCAGGGACCCCCTACGAGCAGTACTTC
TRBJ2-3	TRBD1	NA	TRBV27	CASSGRQGEDADTQYF	TGTGCCAGCAGTGGCCGACAGGGGGAAGACGCAGATACGCAGTATTTT
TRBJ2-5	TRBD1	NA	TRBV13	CASSSTGTGDQETQYF	TGTGCCAGCAGCTCAACCGGGACAGGCGACCAAGAGACCCAGTACTTC
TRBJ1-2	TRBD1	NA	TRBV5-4	CASSIETGDYGYTF	TGTGCCAGCAGCATCGAGACAGGGGACTATGGCTACACCTTC
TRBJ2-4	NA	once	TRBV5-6	CASSWGEGGNIQYF	TGTGCCAGCAGCTGGGGAGAGGGGGGAAACATTCAGTACTTC
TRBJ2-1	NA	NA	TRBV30	CAWSGGQPSSYNEQFF	TGTGCCTGGAGTGGAGGACAGCCCAGCTCCTACAATGAGCAGTTCTTC
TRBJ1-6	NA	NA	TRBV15	CATSRGEEGGNSPLHF	TGTGCCACCAGCAGAGGGGAAGAGGGCGGTAATTCACCCCTCCACTTT
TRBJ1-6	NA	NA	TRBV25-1	CASSDGTGLNSPLHF	TGTGCCAGCAGTGACGGGACGGGACTTAATTCACCCCTCCACTTT
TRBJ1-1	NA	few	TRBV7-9	CASSLVASAEAFF	TGTGCCAGCAGCTTAGTGGCATCAGCTGAAGCTTTCTTT
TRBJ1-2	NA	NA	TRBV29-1	CSVEARENYGYTF	TGCAGCGTTGAAGCCAGGGAGAACTATGGCTACACCTTC